A single sample gave rise to the 20 T cell receptor beta chains below, sequenced in a study of pediatric ulcerative colitis. Only in-frame clones appear in the TCRdb table, and some are missing; sequencing was by immunoSEQ multiplex PCR. The sample carries 20,000 to 25,000 clones, 71% recorded once. During colonoscopy, one to two rectal pinch biopsies were collected. Sample: gut tissue. The origin of the receptors is a boy aged 10-17 years with severe ulcerative colitis.

Only a few counts were recorded for this clone. The chain carries TRBV2 and TRBJ1-2; TRBD1 matches 8 bases. This CDR3 comprises 12 residues. The V gene's germline CDR1 is SNHLY and CDR2 FYNNEI. The V gene end was trimmed by 9 bases and the J gene end by 8 bases; junction bases not matched to a gene: 8. The CDR3: CARRTGREGYTF. As DNA, the CDR3 is TGTGCCAGGAGGACAGGGCGGGAGGGCTACACCTTC. Full variable domain (rest looked up from reference TRBV2 and TRBJ1-2): EPEVTQTPSHQVTQMGQEVILRCVPISNHLYFYWYRQILGQKVEFLVSFYNNEISEKSEIFDDQFSVERPDGSNFTLKIRSTKLEDSAMYFCARRTGREGYTFGSGTRLTVV.

This clone was found a few times. This chain joins TRBV18 and TRBJ1-5; 7 bases line up with TRBD1. Trimming took 6 bases from V and 2 from J; bases not matched to a gene: 13. Germline V gene lookup returns CDR1 KGHSH and CDR2 LQKENI. The CDR3 covers 17 residues. The CDR3 spells CASSRTGGNRGNQPQHF. The CDR3 bases are TGTGCCAGCTCCCGGACAGGAGGGAATAGGGGCAATCAGCCCCAGCATTTT.

The chain has TRBV2 and TRBJ1-1, with TRBD1 as a possible D gene (5 bases). The ends were cut back, 10 bases at V and 6 bases at J, with 18 bases in the middle. Germline CDR1 is SNHLY and CDR2 is FYNNEI. This CDR3 region has 13 residues. This CDR3 is CATLGPTSAEAFF. In DNA form, the CDR3 reads TGTGCCACCTTGGGGCCGACTTCTGCTGAAGCTTTCTTT.

The rearrangement joins TRBV4-3 to TRBJ1-3; D unclear. The germline CDR1 and CDR2 sequences are LGHNA and YSLEER. The CDR3 consists of 16 residues. Trimming removed 0 bases from V and 0 bases from J, with 9 bases in between. CDR3 sequence reads: CASSQDMGISGNTIYF. The CDR3 DNA reads TGCGCCAGCAGCCAAGATATGGGAATCTCTGGAAACACCATATATTTT.

The V gene is TRBV6-1, the J gene TRBJ2-3, with D unclear. Germline V gives CDR1 MNHNS, CDR2 SASEGT. V lost 4 bases and J lost 1, with 12 bases in between. This CDR3 contains 15 residues. The CDR3 nucleotides read TGTGCCAGCAGTGTCCGCCAACTGGGCACAGATACGCAGTATTTT. Translation: CASSVRQLGTDTQYF.

About this clone itself: A much larger clone is a single base away; this may be a read error. The rearrangement joins TRBV7-9 to TRBJ1-2; D perhaps matches TRBD1 (5 bases). CDR1 is SEHNR and CDR2 is FQNEAQ in the germline V gene (reference sequence). CDR3 length: 15 residues. CDR3 in DNA: TGTGCCAGCAGCCAGAACCGACAGCCTAACTATAGCTACACCTTC. Its protein is CASSQNRQPNYSYTF.

The V call is TRBV2, the J call TRBJ1-1, with D perhaps TRBD1 (5 bases). CDR1 and CDR2 from the germline V gene are SNHLY and FYNNEI. The ends were cut back, 3 bases at V and 1 base at J, with 9 bases in the middle. The CDR3 has 14 residues. CDR3 DNA: TGTGCCAGCAGTGACCAAGGGGAGAACACTGAAGCTTTCTTT. Its translation is CASSDQGENTEAFF.

The CDR3 nucleotides are TGTGCCAGCAGCCCTTTGGGCAGGGAAGACGAGCAGTACTTC. This translates into CASSPLGREDEQYF. V gene TRBV6-5 combines with J gene TRBJ2-7; the D gene is possibly TRBD1 (5 bases). Germline V gene data show CDR1 as MNHEY and CDR2 as SVGAGI. The CDR3 has 14 residues. V lost 6 bases to trimming and J lost 5 bases, with 17 bases between them.

In this sample, this clone turned up once. The chain recombines TRBV10-1 with TRBJ1-1; D gene ambiguous. The CDR3 spans 15 residues. Per germline, CDR1 WNHNN and CDR2 SYGVQD (reference sequence). V was trimmed by 3 bases and J by 2 bases, leaving 13 bases between them. The CDR3, as DNA: TGCGCCAGCAGTGACCTACAGAGACATAACACTGAAGCTTTCTTT. Protein sequence: CASSDLQRHNTEAFF.

The V gene is TRBV7-2, the J gene TRBJ2-5; 9 bases agree with TRBD2. The V gene end was trimmed by 8 bases and the J gene end by 7 bases; junction bases not matched to a gene: 11. In germline, CDR1 is SGHTA, CDR2 FQGNSA. The CDR3 contains 14 residues. The CDR3: CASQIAGDQGTQYF. In DNA form, the CDR3 reads TGTGCCAGCCAAATAGCGGGGGACCAGGGGACCCAGTACTTC. Looking up the rest from reference TRBV7-2 and TRBJ2-5 gives the full variable domain: GAGVSQSPSNKVTEKGKDVELRCDPISGHTALYWYRQSLGQGLEFLIYFQGNSAPDKSGLPSDRFSAERTGGSVSTLTIQRTQQEDSAVYLCASQIAGDQGTQYFGPGTRLLVL.

V usage is TRBV15 and J usage is TRBJ2-1; 7 positions agree with TRBD1. J lost 6 bases, V lost 4 bases, and 9 bases had no gene match. CDR1 is LNHNV and CDR2 is YYDKDF in the germline V gene (reference sequence). The CDR3 extends over 15 amino acids. CDR3 in amino acids: CATSIDRVRGNEQFF. The DNA for the CDR3 is TGTGCCACCAGCATAGACAGGGTTCGTGGCAATGAGCAGTTCTTC.

V is TRBV6-5 and J is TRBJ2-2; no reliable D call. The germline gives CDR1 MNHEY, CDR2 SVGAGI. The CDR3 has 14 residues. The V gene lost 2 bases and the J gene lost 5 bases, with 9 bases spanning the gap. In DNA, the CDR3 is TGTGCCAGCAGTTACCGGCAACGAACCGGGGAGCTGTTTTTT. Amino acids: CASSYRQRTGELFF.

The chain uses TRBV6-5 and TRBJ2-7, with 10 bases aligning to TRBD2. Trimming at V came to 0 bases and at J to 2 bases, leaving 1 base not matched to a gene. CDR1 MNHEY and CDR2 SVGAGI come from the germline V gene. The CDR3 is made up of 15 amino acids. This CDR3 is CASSYSLAGAYEQYF. CDR3 coding DNA: TGTGCCAGCAGTTACTCCCTAGCGGGGGCCTACGAGCAGTACTTC.

The chain's CDR3 is CASSGNWANLYEQYF. The CDR3 DNA sequence: TGCGCCAGCAGTGGAAATTGGGCTAATCTCTACGAGCAGTACTTC. The rearrangement links TRBV10-2 to TRBJ2-7, with no clear D. Trimming left V 4 bases short and J 3 bases short, with 16 bases between. Germline-derived CDR1 and CDR2 are WSHSY and SAAADI. This CDR3 comprises 15 residues.

The chain has TRBV30 and TRBJ2-3; 7 bases line up with TRBD2. Looked up from germline, CDR1 is GTSNPN and CDR2 is SVGIG (reference sequence). The CDR3 contains 14 residues. Losses at the gene ends were 7 bases for V and 0 bases for J; bases not matched to a gene: 7. The CDR3 here is CAYGWGGSTDTQYF. CDR3 nucleotides: TGTGCCTATGGTTGGGGGGGAAGCACAGATACGCAGTATTTT. The full variable domain, in which reference TRBV30 and TRBJ2-3 provide the parts outside the CDR3, is SQTIHQWPATLVQPVGSPLSLECTVEGTSNPNLYWYRQAAGRGLQLLFYSVGIGQISSEVPQNLSASRPQDRQFILSSKKLLLSDSGFYLCAYGWGGSTDTQYFGPGTRLTVL.

V and J are TRBV28 and TRBJ1-4, with 7 bases lining up with TRBD1. The CDR3 is 14 residues long. Germline V gives CDR1 MDHEN, CDR2 SYDVKM. V was clipped by 6 bases and J by 7 bases; unmatched bases: 8. CDR3 DNA: TGTGCCAGCAGCCCGACAGGGTTGGCTGAAAAACTGTTTTTT. It yields the protein CASSPTGLAEKLFF.

V usage is TRBV5-6 and J usage is TRBJ1-3; the D is unclear. In germline, CDR1 is SGHDT, CDR2 YYEEEE. The CDR3 loop spans 12 amino acids. With 1 base removed from V and 8 bases from J, the gap between germline ends came to 7 bases. This CDR3 reads CASSLLSYTIYF. CDR3 nucleotides: TGTGCCAGCAGCTTGTTATCATACACCATATATTTT. Supplemented by reference TRBV5-6 and TRBJ1-3, the full variable domain reads DAGVTQSPTHLIKTRGQQVTLRCSPKSGHDTVSWYQQALGQGPQFIFQYYEEEERQRGNFPDRFSGHQFPNYSSELNVNALLLGDSALYLCASSLLSYTIYFGEGSWLTVV.

The chain recombines TRBV12-5 with TRBJ2-7, with 8 bases fitting TRBD1. Losses at the gene ends were 5 bases for V and 4 bases for J; bases not matched to a gene: 4. The CDR3 is 13 amino acids. Germline V gives CDR1 LGHNT, CDR2 FRNRAP. CDR3: CASGPQGVYEQYF. The CDR3 nucleotides read TGTGCTAGTGGTCCACAGGGGGTATACGAGCAGTACTTC.

V gene TRBV30 combines with J gene TRBJ2-7; TRBD1 matches at 7 bases. Germline trimming cut 4 bases from V and 5 bases from J; bases unmatched to any gene: 2. The CDR3 runs to 11 residues. CDR1 is GTSNPN and CDR2 is SVGIG in the germline V gene (reference sequence). The DNA of the CDR3 is TGTGCCTGGAACAGGGGCGACGAGCAGTACTTC. This encodes CAWNRGDEQYF.

V usage is TRBV9 and J usage is TRBJ1-1; TRBD1 aligns across 8 bases. The ends lost 4 bases at V and 5 bases at J; junction bases unmatched: 4. CDR1 and CDR2 from the germline V gene are SGDLS and YYNGEE. The CDR3 runs 13 residues. DNA for the CDR3: TGTGCCAGCAGCAAACAGGGGGGGACTGAAGCTTTCTTT. Translating gives CASSKQGGTEAFF.